These T cell receptor beta chains were read from a single sample in a study of blood T cell repertoires in COVID-19. Assay used: immunoSEQ multiplex PCR; TCRdb lists only in-frame clones, some missing. The profile shows about 180,000 clones, roughly 81% of them singletons. Sequenced input: peripheral blood. These receptors all stem from a woman of 80 years or more with COVID-19, enrolled during active disease. Both conserved end residues are trimmed from each CDR3.

>TRBV4-1|TRBJ2-1|13
ASSQGRQGYNEQF
>TRBV7-2|TRBJ2-1|15
ASSMRSGLAEYNEQF
>TRBV5-6|TRBJ2-3|12
ASSRRVVADTQY
>TRBV28|TRBJ1-4|17
ASSSHGGGRQKEGEKLF
>TRBV2|TRBJ2-2|14
ASREAGVDWTGELF
>TRBV6-1|TRBJ1-2|13
ASSESGGASYGYT
>TRBV11-3|TRBJ2-2|15
ASSSRDRVGNTGELF
>TRBV5-1|TRBJ2-5|11
ASSPAEGETQY
>TRBV2|TRBJ1-5|17
ASSDRDRGPTYSNQPQH
>TRBV5-8|TRBJ2-1|13
ASSPDRGSYNEQF
>TRBV10-3|TRBJ2-3|12
AIRPGQGPDTQY
>TRBV30|TRBJ1-2|12
AWSVGSGGYGYT
>TRBV13|TRBJ1-2|13
ASSLGDREVYGYT
>TRBV29-1|TRBJ1-1|11
SVGKTGDREAF
>TRBV24-1|TRBJ2-7|13
ATSDVGTGDYEQY
>TRBV3-1/TRBV3-2|TRBJ1-1|12
ASSLGTSGTEAF
>TRBV27|TRBJ1-1|12
ASSAPGANTEAF
>TRBV24-1|TRBJ2-5|14
ATSDFAGGDGETQY
>TRBV2|TRBJ2-3|12
ASSEEARTDTQY
>TRBV7-9|TRBJ1-1|11
ASSWPDRTEAF
>TRBV5-4|TRBJ2-6|12
ASSPTGGDNVLT
>TRBV2|TRBJ1-2|13
ASRAGQDSNYGYT
>TRBV18|TRBJ2-1|14
ASSSPGQGANNEQF
>TRBV6-2/TRBV6-3|TRBJ2-7|15
ASSYETGSGFSYEQY
>TRBV7-2|TRBJ2-3|12
ASSFRGPTDTQY
>TRBV27|TRBJ1-1|11
ASGTGTVNEAF
>TRBV2|TRBJ2-2|13
ASSEQGGSTGELF
>TRBV9|TRBJ2-5|12
ASSPGLAEETQY
>TRBV11-3|TRBJ2-1|11
ASSGIQAHEQF
>TRBV7-9|TRBJ2-3|12
ASSWGGGTDTQY
>TRBV13|TRBJ1-2|12
ASSSIQGRDGYT
>TRBV13|TRBJ2-1|13
ASSLASGLYNEQF
>TRBV4-1|TRBJ1-6|18
ASSQKSGTGGDSYNSPLH
>TRBV27|TRBJ1-1|11
ASSLAPDRGAF
>TRBV28|TRBJ2-2|14
ASSLVQGGGTGELF
>TRBV9|TRBJ1-6|13
ASSAGQGGNSPLH
>TRBV5-4|TRBJ2-7|14
ASSGGTSGSVYEQY
>TRBV7-9|TRBJ2-7|16
ASSLALIGGTGAYEQY
>TRBV5-4|TRBJ1-1|14
ASSLGPRLKNTEAF
>TRBV5-6|TRBJ2-5|12
ASSVSGGWETQY
>TRBV5-4|TRBJ1-2|13
ASSTWTGTNYGYT
>TRBV10-2|TRBJ1-2|11
ASSPDRSHGYT
>TRBV5-1|TRBJ2-5|13
ASSLYGHGTETQY
>TRBV4-3|TRBJ2-7|14
ASSRTWTGPSYEQY
>TRBV24-1|TRBJ1-2|11
ATSDSYSYGYT
>TRBV28|TRBJ1-5|13
ASSIPGWVDQPQH
>TRBV30|TRBJ2-2|12
AWTRGGDTGELF
>TRBV19|TRBJ2-7|13
ASSNEREGAYEQY
>TRBV27|TRBJ2-4|15
ASSPKRQQGGKNIQY
>TRBV19|TRBJ1-1|14
ASSIEGGAGRTEAF
>TRBV11-2|TRBJ2-1|14
ASSFRRTGDNNEQF
>TRBV4-2|TRBJ1-2|11
ASSQSAGYGYT
>TRBV4-1|TRBJ1-1|14
ASSHRPDRRNTEAF
>TRBV5-1|TRBJ2-5|12
ASSLEPGIETQY
>TRBV2|TRBJ2-7|13
ASSEEGESSYEQY
>TRBV4-3|TRBJ2-1|12
ASSHLGRGYEQF
>TRBV5-4|TRBJ2-1|13
ASSLILAGVQEQF
>TRBV30|TRBJ2-1|12
AWTSGGDFLEQF
>TRBV27|TRBJ1-1|12
ASSYTGRGTEAF